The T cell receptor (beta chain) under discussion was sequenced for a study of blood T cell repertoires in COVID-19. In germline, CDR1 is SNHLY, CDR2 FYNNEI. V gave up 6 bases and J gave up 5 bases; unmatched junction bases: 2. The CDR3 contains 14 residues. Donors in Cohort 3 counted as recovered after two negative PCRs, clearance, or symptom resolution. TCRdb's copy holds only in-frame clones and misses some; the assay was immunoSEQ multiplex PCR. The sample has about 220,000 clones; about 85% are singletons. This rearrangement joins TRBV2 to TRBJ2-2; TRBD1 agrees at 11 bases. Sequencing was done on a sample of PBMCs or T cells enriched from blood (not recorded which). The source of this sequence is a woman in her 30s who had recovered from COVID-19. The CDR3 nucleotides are TGTGCCAGCAGGGGGGACAGGGGGACCGGGGAGCTGTTTTTT. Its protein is CASRGDRGTGELFF. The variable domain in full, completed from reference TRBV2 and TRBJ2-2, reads EPEVTQTPSHQVTQMGQEVILRCVPISNHLYFYWYRQILGQKVEFLVSFYNNEISEKSEIFDDQFSVERPDGSNFTLKIRSTKLEDSAMYFCASRGDRGTGELFFGEGSRLTVL.